This T cell receptor beta chain came from a study of PD-1 blockade in classical Hodgkin lymphoma. Clones were read by immunoSEQ multiplex PCR, and TCRdb kept only the in-frame ones, dropping some. Of about 26,000 clones listed, around two thirds were seen once; the top ten hold about 12%. The V end lost 3 bases, the J end lost 0 bases, and 4 bases lay between the germline ends. The CDR3 extends over 13 amino acids. The germline V gene encodes CDR1 SSHAT and CDR2 FNYEAQ (reference sequence). All the patients suffered relapse after autologous stem cell transplantation, and brentuximab vedotin exposure differed.

This chain links TRBV7-7 with TRBJ2-3; D unresolved. Specimen: peripheral blood mononuclear cells (PBMCs), collected before the second cycle of nivolumab. This sequence originates from a human donor with classical Hodgkin lymphoma. The CDR3 coding sequence is TGTGCCAGCAGCTTTTCTAGCACAGATACGCAGTATTTT. Residues: CASSFSSTDTQYF.